Listed here are 23 T cell receptor beta chains from one sample, sequenced in a study of low-dose radiotherapy and immunotherapy resistance in tumors. Both TCRalpha and TCRbeta chains were reverse transcribed with V-gene-specific primers. A roughly 21-cycle PCR with a constant-region primer and V-primer adapter amplified TCRs. TCRdb fed the reads into MiXCR, producing one record per CDR3 protein. This sample carries about 14,000 distinct CDR3 sequences, 40% to 60% of them seen once, and the ten largest clones take about 3.7%. The source is a human donor with advanced metastatic prostate, ovarian, gallbladder or colorectal cancer (not recorded which). This table probably holds off-target reads from a library built for another chain.

Note on this clonotype: The junction departs from the called germline gene at one end, perhaps through a read error. The chain combines TRBV30 with TRBJ2-1, with 8 bases lining up with TRBD1. This CDR3 spans 13 amino acids. CDR1 and CDR2 from the germline V gene are GTSNPN and SVGIG (reference sequence). The CDR3 DNA reads as TGTGCCCGGAGACAGGGGTCCTACAATGAGCAGTTCTTC. Its translation is CARRQGSYNEQFF.

The rearrangement joins TRBV23-1 to TRBJ2-1; weak D call: TRBD1 (6 bases). TRBV23-1 is sorted into the ORF group, with uncertain function. V was clipped by 6 bases and J by 1 base, with 16 bases between them. This CDR3 comprises 16 residues. The CDR3 bases are TGCGCCAGCAGCCATCAACAGGGCCCTTCCTACAATGAGCAGTTCTTC. This codes for CASSHQQGPSYNEQFF.

The chain recombines TRBV6-5 with TRBJ2-1; no firm D call. Germline lookup yields CDR1 MNHEY and CDR2 SVGAGI. This CDR3 contains 14 residues. The V gene lost 6 bases and the J gene lost 9 bases, with 18 bases spanning the gap. Here the CDR3 reads CASRRSGGKREQFF. As DNA, the CDR3 is TGTGCCAGCAGACGGTCGGGTGGGAAGCGTGAGCAGTTCTTC.

The chain carries TRBV7-6 and TRBJ1-5, with D unclear. The CDR3 is made up of 13 amino acids. Germline-derived CDR1 and CDR2 are SGHVS and FNYEAQ. V was clipped by 5 bases and J by 16 bases, with 21 bases between them. The CDR3 sequence is CASSPWRSVKLHF. CDR3 in DNA: TGTGCCAGCAGCCCCTGGCGGTCCGTTAAGCTACATTTT.

This chain joins TRBV20-1 and TRBJ2-3; a possible D gene is TRBD2 (5 bases). Germline V gene data show CDR1 as DFQATT and CDR2 as SNEGSKA (reference sequence). The CDR3 spans 12 residues. V was trimmed by 3 bases and J by 6 bases, leaving 10 bases between them. The CDR3: CSASGVQDTQYF. CDR3 nucleotides: TGCAGTGCTAGCGGGGTCCAGGATACGCAGTATTTT.

As DNA, the CDR3 is TGTGCCAGCAGCTCTGGACAGGGAGGAAGTATACGGAATACGCAGTATTTT. Translating it yields CASSSGQGGSIRNTQYF. V gene TRBV7-2 combines with J gene TRBJ2-3; 8 positions match TRBD1. Trimming took 4 bases from V and 7 from J; bases not matched to a gene: 16. The CDR3 extends over 17 amino acids. Germline-derived CDR1 and CDR2 are SGHTA and FQGNSA.

The chain recombines TRBV19 with TRBJ2-2; tentatively, D is TRBD1 or TRBD2 (5 bases each). Trimming removed 3 bases at V and 0 bases at J, with 11 bases between. The CDR3 covers 16 residues. Germline V gives CDR1 LNHDA, CDR2 SQIVND (reference sequence). Here the CDR3 reads CASSIRGATNTGELFF. In DNA form, the CDR3 reads TGTGCCAGTAGTATTAGAGGGGCTACGAACACCGGGGAGCTGTTTTTT.

The CDR3 loop reads CASIQYAAGEQFF. CDR3 nucleotides: TGTGCCAGCATTCAATACGCGGCGGGTGAGCAGTTCTTC. The chain joins TRBV11-2 to TRBJ2-1; TRBD2 might be the D (5 bases). Germline CDR1 SGHAT, CDR2 FQNNGV. The V gene lost 7 bases and the J gene lost 9 bases, with 16 bases spanning the gap. CDR3 length: 13 amino acids.

This rearrangement joins TRBV10-2 to TRBJ2-3; D may be TRBD2 (5 bases). This CDR3 has 15 residues. The germline V gene encodes CDR1 WSHSY and CDR2 SAAADI. Between the trimmed V and J ends, which lost 2 bases and 1 base, there was a span of 10 bases. The CDR3 sequence: CASSEVRTGTDTQYF. The CDR3 DNA sequence: TGCGCCAGCAGTGAGGTTCGGACTGGCACAGATACGCAGTATTTT.

This chain connects TRBV4-1 to TRBJ1-5, with D possibly TRBD1 on 5 matching bases. Germline V CDR1 and CDR2: MGHRA, YSYEKL. CDR3 length: 15 residues. The germline V and J ends were trimmed by 5 bases and 4 bases, with 15 bases remaining between them. This CDR3 is CASSETGSGNQPQHF. CDR3 nucleotide sequence: TGCGCCAGCAGCGAAACCGGGTCAGGGAATCAGCCCCAGCATTTT.

This clonotype was found a few times. The rearrangement links TRBV5-1 to TRBJ2-2, with D possibly being TRBD2 (6 bases). The length of the CDR3 is 16 residues. Between the trimmed V and J ends, which lost 6 bases and 4 bases, there was a span of 19 bases. Germline CDR1 and CDR2: SGHRS and YFSETQ. The CDR3 region is CASNLLGGDGTGELFF. The CDR3 bases are TGCGCCAGCAACCTATTGGGGGGAGATGGCACCGGGGAGCTGTTTTTT.

The rearrangement links TRBV3-1 to TRBJ1-2; 9 positions match TRBD1. V was pared by 5 bases and J by 6 bases, with 7 bases of the junction left unmatched. Germline assignment: CDR1 LGHDT and CDR2 YNNKEL (reference sequence). There are 14 residues in the CDR3. The CDR3 sequence: CASSYRTGVDGYTF. In DNA, the CDR3 is TGTGCCAGCAGCTATCGGACAGGGGTAGATGGCTACACCTTC.

This clonotype was seen a single time. V and J are TRBV14 and TRBJ2-1; no firm D call. Trimming took 3 bases from V and 8 from J, leaving 8 bases between them. The germline V gene encodes CDR1 SGHDN and CDR2 FVKESK. The CDR3 is 12 amino acids. The CDR3: CASSHFGYEQFF. In nucleotides, the CDR3 is TGTGCCAGCAGCCATTTTGGGTATGAGCAGTTCTTC.

V usage is TRBV5-1 and J usage is TRBJ2-3; D remains unclear. CDR3 length equals 14 residues. Per the germline V gene, CDR1 is SGHRS and CDR2 is YFSETQ. With 0 bases removed from V and 4 bases from J, the gap between germline ends came to 9 bases. The CDR3 region has the DNA TGCGCCAGCAGCTTGGGTGGGGTAGCAGATACGCAGTATTTT. It is translated as CASSLGGVADTQYF.

The chain couples TRBV7-3 to TRBJ2-1, with 8 bases matching TRBD2. J lost 6 bases, V lost 0 bases, and 22 bases had no gene match. Germline values: CDR1 SGHTA, CDR2 FQGTGA. The CDR3 is 21 residues long. Here the CDR3 DNA reads TGTGCCAGCAGCTTAACCCCCCTTTTTCCGAGCGGGGGCTCGGAGCGCAATGAGCAGTTCTTC. Translating it yields CASSLTPLFPSGGSERNEQFF.

A few counts support this clonotype. The V call is TRBV6-2 or TRBV6-3, the J call TRBJ2-1, with 11 positions matching TRBD2. After removal of 5 bases from V and 6 bases from J, the junction contained 6 bases not matched to a gene. The CDR3 consists of 15 residues. Looked up from germline, CDR1 is MNHEY and CDR2 is SVGEGT. CDR3 sequence reads: CASSPLAGGGNEQFF. As DNA, the CDR3 is TGTGCCAGCAGTCCGCTAGCGGGAGGAGGCAATGAGCAGTTCTTC.

The CDR3 spells CASSLDGRVINGYTF. CDR3 nucleotides: TGTGCCAGCAGCTTAGACGGCAGGGTGATTAATGGCTACACCTTC. The V and J genes are TRBV7-9 and TRBJ1-2, with D possibly being TRBD1 (5 bases). The ends were cut back, 1 base at V and 6 bases at J, with 15 bases in the middle. CDR3 length: 15 residues. Germline CDR1 is SEHNR and CDR2 is FQNEAQ (reference sequence).

This clonotype has just a few counts. DNA of the CDR3: TGTGCCAGCAGCTCCCGGGACGAGTCGGGGGAGCAGTACTTC. Amino acids: CASSSRDESGEQYF. This chain links TRBV5-4 with TRBJ2-7; D assignment may be TRBD1 or TRBD2 (5 bases each). Germline V CDR1 and CDR2: SGHNT, YYREEE (reference sequence). The CDR3 is made up of 14 amino acids. Trimming removed 3 bases from V and 7 bases from J, with 17 bases in between.

In the case of this clonotype: A read error may produce the germline difference seen at one junction end. CDR3 DNA sequence: TGTGCCAGCAGCTTGTGGGGTCAGGGGAGCTCCTACAATGAGCAGTTCTTC. Amino acid sequence: CASSLWGQGSSYNEQFF. V gene TRBV5-3 combines with J gene TRBJ2-1, with D perhaps matching TRBD1 (6 bases). TRBV5-3 is identified as an open reading frame with a role that is uncertain. The CDR3 contains 17 residues.

This sequence joins TRBV4-3 and TRBJ2-1; tentative D call: TRBD2 (6 bases). CDR3 length equals 14 residues. V lost 3 bases and J 6 bases, leaving 12 bases between the germline ends. From germline, CDR1 is LGHNA and CDR2 YSLEER. The DNA of the CDR3 is TGCGCCAGCAGCCAGGCGGGGATCCCCAATGAGCAGTTCTTC. Amino acid sequence: CASSQAGIPNEQFF.

CDR3 bases: TGCGCCAGCAGCCCGAACAATGAGCAGTTCTTC. Residues: CASSPNNEQFF. The gene calls are TRBV5-1 and TRBJ2-1; D not resolved. The CDR3 runs to 11 residues. The V gene's germline CDR1 is SGHRS and CDR2 YFSETQ. V gave up 4 bases and J gave up 5 bases, with 4 bases separating them. Combining the CDR3 with reference TRBV5-1 and TRBJ2-1 gives the whole variable domain KAGVTQTPRYLIKTRGQQVTLSCSPISGHRSVSWYQQTPGQGLQFLFEYFSETQRNKGNFPGRFSGRQFSNSRSEMNVSTLELGDSALYLCASSPNNEQFFGPGTRLTVL.

Only a few counts were recorded for this clonotype. V usage is TRBV28 and J usage is TRBJ2-5, with D unclear. The V end lost 3 bases, the J end lost 3 bases, and 5 bases lay between the germline ends. This CDR3 has 12 amino acids. Germline V gene data show CDR1 as MDHEN and CDR2 as SYDVKM. The CDR3 coding sequence is TGTGCCAGCAGTTTGCCCAAAGAGACCCAGTACTTC. This encodes CASSLPKETQYF.

The chain employs TRBV12-3 or TRBV12-4 and TRBJ1-4; D gene ambiguous. V gave up 3 bases and J gave up 8 bases, with 7 bases separating them. This CDR3 comprises 12 residues. The CDR3 DNA reads TGTGCCAGCAGTTTCATCGGAGAAAAACTGTTTTTT. Its protein product is CASSFIGEKLFF.